Listed below are T cell receptor beta chains from one sample, sequenced in a study of blood T cell repertoires in COVID-19. The method was immunoSEQ multiplex PCR; TCRdb's version includes in-frame clones alone and lacks a portion of them. The sample consists of about 310,000 clones, roughly 91% of them appearing once. The sample consisted of PBMCs or T cells enriched from blood (not recorded which). The receptors here all came from a woman aged 25 to 39 who had recovered from COVID-19. Both conserved end residues are part of each CDR3. Fields, in order: J gene, clone size, CDR3 length, V gene, CDR3 protein. Some rows mark clone size as missing; the rest say once, few, many or name a class of expanded clone.

J: TRBJ2-5; size: .; length: 15; V: TRBV30; CDR3: CAWKIGTSTRETQYF
J: TRBJ2-3; size: .; length: 14; V: TRBV7-3; CDR3: CASSLVGEADTQYF
J: TRBJ1-2; size: .; length: 13; V: TRBV6-1; CDR3: CASSETGEFGYTF
J: TRBJ2-1; size: .; length: 14; V: TRBV6-5; CDR3: CASSFEREQHEQFF
J: TRBJ2-5; size: few; length: 15; V: TRBV2; CDR3: CASSGPSGSQETQYF
J: TRBJ2-7; size: .; length: 13; V: TRBV30; CDR3: CAWRKAGEYEQYF
J: TRBJ1-4; size: few; length: 14; V: TRBV9; CDR3: CASSFSGSSEKLFF
J: TRBJ1-1; size: .; length: 14; V: TRBV27; CDR3: CASSLTGLNTEAFF
J: TRBJ1-5; size: .; length: 15; V: TRBV6-1; CDR3: CASSEPTGGGQPQHF
J: TRBJ1-2; size: once; length: 17; V: TRBV18; CDR3: CASSRFMGQGANYGYTF
J: TRBJ2-7; size: once; length: 16; V: TRBV28; CDR3: CASSLTYRGILYEQYF
J: TRBJ2-7; size: once; length: 14; V: TRBV28; CDR3: CASLVPGTSYEQYF
J: TRBJ2-7; size: .; length: 14; V: TRBV5-4; CDR3: CASSPTGTVHEQYF
J: TRBJ1-2; size: .; length: 12; V: TRBV10-3; CDR3: CAITTPGSGYTF
J: TRBJ2-2; size: .; length: 14; V: TRBV28; CDR3: CASKFLSVTGELFF
J: TRBJ2-7; size: .; length: 13; V: TRBV12-3/TRBV12-4; CDR3: CASRRGPFYEQYF
J: TRBJ2-1; size: .; length: 17; V: TRBV4-1; CDR3: CASSQGGSGRAGNEQFF
J: TRBJ2-7; size: .; length: 15; V: TRBV29-1; CDR3: CSVEDRTGTSYEQYF
J: TRBJ2-4; size: .; length: 15; V: TRBV18; CDR3: CASSPVRDSKNIQYF
J: TRBJ2-7; size: .; length: 14; V: TRBV7-9; CDR3: CASSPGQVAGQQYF
J: TRBJ2-1; size: .; length: 14; V: TRBV11-2; CDR3: CASSLAGWNNEQFF
J: TRBJ1-5; size: .; length: 15; V: TRBV19; CDR3: CASRRPGQGYQPQHF
J: TRBJ1-5; size: once; length: 16; V: TRBV19; CDR3: CASRGQGGELNQPQHF
J: TRBJ2-7; size: .; length: 14; V: TRBV7-9; CDR3: CASSHSGFHYEQYF
J: TRBJ2-3; size: .; length: 15; V: TRBV5-4; CDR3: CASSDLTGGTDTQYF
J: TRBJ1-1; size: .; length: 16; V: TRBV5-6; CDR3: CASTGVTGNFRTEAFF
J: TRBJ2-3; size: .; length: 17; V: TRBV7-2; CDR3: CASSLDGLAGGTDTQYF
J: TRBJ2-2; size: .; length: 18; V: TRBV3-1/TRBV3-2; CDR3: CASSSFSGTGGYNGELFF
J: TRBJ2-5; size: .; length: 15; V: TRBV14; CDR3: CASSQKLWTEETQYF
J: TRBJ2-3; size: .; length: 12; V: TRBV10-3; CDR3: CAISESADTQYF
J: TRBJ1-1; size: once; length: 14; V: TRBV6-6; CDR3: CASTAGTGETEAFF
J: TRBJ2-5; size: .; length: 16; V: TRBV5-1; CDR3: CASSSGTITRGETQYF
J: TRBJ2-7; size: .; length: 20; V: TRBV5-4; CDR3: CASSRRWGLAGGRSPREQYF
J: TRBJ1-1; size: .; length: 14; V: TRBV2; CDR3: CASRAAGRWTEAFF
J: TRBJ1-1; size: once; length: 17; V: TRBV5-1; CDR3: CASSTEAPIRRRTEAFF
J: TRBJ2-3; size: .; length: 13; V: TRBV5-1; CDR3: CASSLSGGDTQYF
J: TRBJ2-3; size: .; length: 15; V: TRBV27; CDR3: CASLRGGFGEDTQYF
J: TRBJ2-7; size: .; length: 11; V: TRBV10-3; CDR3: CAISTGSEQYF
J: TRBJ2-1; size: .; length: 16; V: TRBV5-4; CDR3: CASSLDAGTGNNEQFF
J: TRBJ1-3; size: .; length: 17; V: TRBV12-5; CDR3: CASGFSAPTSFGNTIYF
J: TRBJ2-7; size: .; length: 16; V: TRBV24-1; CDR3: CATSDLGQGGGYEQYF
J: TRBJ1-1; size: few; length: 16; V: TRBV18; CDR3: CASSPREAGFNTEAFF
J: TRBJ1-5; size: .; length: 14; V: TRBV19; CDR3: CASSIGRANQPQHF
J: TRBJ2-1; size: .; length: 18; V: TRBV18; CDR3: CASSPLRTGQGTYNEQFF
J: TRBJ1-4; size: .; length: 15; V: TRBV28; CDR3: CASSSSVLTNEKLFF
J: TRBJ1-2; size: .; length: 15; V: TRBV19; CDR3: CASCRDRASDYGYTF
J: TRBJ2-2; size: .; length: 14; V: TRBV2; CDR3: CASSGAGGSGELFF
J: TRBJ2-6; size: .; length: 16; V: TRBV30; CDR3: CAWSAPWGAGANVLTF
J: TRBJ2-6; size: .; length: 17; V: TRBV5-1; CDR3: CASSSGGTDSGANVLTF
J: TRBJ1-4; size: .; length: 15; V: TRBV5-1; CDR3: CASSLGRATNEKLFF
J: TRBJ2-1; size: .; length: 18; V: TRBV29-1; CDR3: CSVELWMFRTSGRREQFF
J: TRBJ2-3; size: .; length: 11; V: TRBV20-1; CDR3: CSALVSDTQYF
J: TRBJ1-5; size: .; length: 15; V: TRBV16; CDR3: CASSSLMTVNQPQHF
J: TRBJ1-1; size: .; length: 16; V: TRBV27; CDR3: CASSSVPPGSDTEAFF
J: TRBJ2-5; size: .; length: 17; V: TRBV18; CDR3: CASSPRARQGARETQYF